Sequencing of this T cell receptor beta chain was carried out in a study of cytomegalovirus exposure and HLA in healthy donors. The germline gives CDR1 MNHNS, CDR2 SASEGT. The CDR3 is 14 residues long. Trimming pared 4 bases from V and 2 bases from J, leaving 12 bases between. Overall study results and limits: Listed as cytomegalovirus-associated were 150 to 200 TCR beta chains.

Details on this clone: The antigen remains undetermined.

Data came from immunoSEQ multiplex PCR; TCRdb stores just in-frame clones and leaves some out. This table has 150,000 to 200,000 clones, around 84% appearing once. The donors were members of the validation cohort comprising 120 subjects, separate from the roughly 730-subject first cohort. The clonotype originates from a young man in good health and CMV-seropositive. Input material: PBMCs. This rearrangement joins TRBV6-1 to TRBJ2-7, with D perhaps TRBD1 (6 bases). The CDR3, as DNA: TGTGCCAGCAGTGTGCATCGGGACACCTACGAGCAGTACTTC. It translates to CASSVHRDTYEQYF.